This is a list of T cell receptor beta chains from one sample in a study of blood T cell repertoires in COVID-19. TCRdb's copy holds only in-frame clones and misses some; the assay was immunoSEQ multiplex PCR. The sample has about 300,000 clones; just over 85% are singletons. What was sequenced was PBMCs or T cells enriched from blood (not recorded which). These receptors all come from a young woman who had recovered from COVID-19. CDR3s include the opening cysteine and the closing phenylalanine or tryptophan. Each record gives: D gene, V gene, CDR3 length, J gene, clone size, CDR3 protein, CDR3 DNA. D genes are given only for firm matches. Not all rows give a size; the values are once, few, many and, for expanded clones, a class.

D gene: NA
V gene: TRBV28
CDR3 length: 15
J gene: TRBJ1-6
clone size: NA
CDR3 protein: CASSLLFLGSSPLHF
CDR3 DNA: TGTGCCAGCAGTTTATTATTTCTGGGGAGTTCACCCCTCCACTTT

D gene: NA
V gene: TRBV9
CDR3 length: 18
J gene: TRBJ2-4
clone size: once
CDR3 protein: CASSVVMLMGAAKNIQYF
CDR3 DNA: TGTGCCAGCAGCGTAGTAATGTTGATGGGGGCGGCCAAAAACATTCAGTACTTC

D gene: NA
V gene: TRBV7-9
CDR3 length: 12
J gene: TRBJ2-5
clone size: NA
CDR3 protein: CASSQGQETQYF
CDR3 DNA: TGTGCCAGCTCCCAGGGTCAGGAGACCCAGTACTTC

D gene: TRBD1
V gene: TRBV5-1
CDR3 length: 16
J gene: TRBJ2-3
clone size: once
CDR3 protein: CASSLEATGGTDTQYF
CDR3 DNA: TGCGCCAGCAGCTTGGAGGCCACAGGGGGCACAGATACGCAGTATTTT

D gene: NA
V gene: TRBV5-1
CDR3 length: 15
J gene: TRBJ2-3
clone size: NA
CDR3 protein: CASSLSGPSTDTQYF
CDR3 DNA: TGCGCCAGCAGCTTGAGCGGGCCTAGCACAGATACGCAGTATTTT

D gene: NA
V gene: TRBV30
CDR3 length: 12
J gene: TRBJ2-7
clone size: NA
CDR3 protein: CAWSVGAREQYF
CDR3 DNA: TGTGCCTGGAGTGTAGGGGCCCGGGAGCAGTACTTC

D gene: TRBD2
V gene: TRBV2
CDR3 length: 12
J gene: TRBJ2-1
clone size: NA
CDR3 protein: CASRQAGVEQFF
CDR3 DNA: TGTGCCAGCAGACAAGCGGGAGTTGAGCAGTTCTTC

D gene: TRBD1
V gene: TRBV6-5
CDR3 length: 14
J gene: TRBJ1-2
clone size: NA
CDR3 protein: CASSRSTGGHGYTF
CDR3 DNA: TGTGCCAGCAGCCGATCGACAGGGGGCCATGGCTACACCTTC

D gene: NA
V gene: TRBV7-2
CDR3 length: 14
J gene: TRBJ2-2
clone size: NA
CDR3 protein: CASSLAASTGELFF
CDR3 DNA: TGTGCCAGCAGCTTAGCCGCTAGCACCGGGGAGCTGTTTTTT

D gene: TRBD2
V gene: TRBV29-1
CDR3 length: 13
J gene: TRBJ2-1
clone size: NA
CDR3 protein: CSVSALADNEQFF
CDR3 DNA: TGCAGCGTTTCTGCACTAGCGGACAATGAGCAGTTCTTC

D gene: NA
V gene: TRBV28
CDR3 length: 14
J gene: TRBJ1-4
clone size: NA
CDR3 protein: CASSPSVKNEKLFF
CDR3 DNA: TGTGCCAGCAGTCCCTCGGTGAAGAATGAAAAACTGTTTTTT

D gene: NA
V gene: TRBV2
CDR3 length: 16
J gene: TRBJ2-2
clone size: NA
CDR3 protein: CASSEFTGSNTGELFF
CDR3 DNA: TGTGCCAGCAGTGAATTTACAGGGTCGAACACCGGGGAGCTGTTTTTT

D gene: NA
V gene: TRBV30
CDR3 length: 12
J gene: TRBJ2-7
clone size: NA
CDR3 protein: CAWSVTGYEQYF
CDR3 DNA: TGTGCCTGGAGTGTTACGGGCTACGAGCAGTACTTC

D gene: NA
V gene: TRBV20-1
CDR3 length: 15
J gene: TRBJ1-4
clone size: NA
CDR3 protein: CSASRQWSFNEKLFF
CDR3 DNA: TGCAGTGCTAGTAGGCAGTGGAGTTTTAATGAAAAACTGTTTTTT

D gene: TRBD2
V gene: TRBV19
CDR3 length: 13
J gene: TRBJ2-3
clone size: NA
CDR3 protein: CASSLAGEDTQYF
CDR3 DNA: TGTGCCAGTAGCCTAGCGGGAGAAGATACGCAGTATTTT

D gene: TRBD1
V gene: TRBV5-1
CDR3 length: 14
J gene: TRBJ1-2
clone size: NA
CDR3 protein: CASSSGQGNYGYTF
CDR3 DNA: TGCGCCAGCAGCTCCGGACAGGGGAACTATGGCTACACCTTC

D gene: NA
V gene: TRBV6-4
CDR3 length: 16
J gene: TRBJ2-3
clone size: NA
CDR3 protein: CASSEKGRGRADTQYF
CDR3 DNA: TGTGCCAGCAGTGAGAAAGGGCGGGGAAGGGCAGATACGCAGTATTTT

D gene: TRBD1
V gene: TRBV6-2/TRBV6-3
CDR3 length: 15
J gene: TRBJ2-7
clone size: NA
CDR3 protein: CASSYEQGAKYEQYF
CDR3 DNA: TGTGCCAGCAGTTACGAACAGGGGGCGAAGTACGAGCAGTACTTC

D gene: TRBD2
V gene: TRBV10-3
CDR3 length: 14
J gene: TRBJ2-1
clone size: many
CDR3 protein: CATSSGSSYNEQFF
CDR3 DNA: TGTGCCACCTCAAGCGGGAGCTCCTACAATGAGCAGTTCTTC

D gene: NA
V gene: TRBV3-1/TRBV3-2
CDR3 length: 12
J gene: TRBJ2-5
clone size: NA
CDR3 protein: CASSPAAETQYF
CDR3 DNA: TGTGCCAGCAGCCCGGCGGCGGAGACCCAGTACTTC

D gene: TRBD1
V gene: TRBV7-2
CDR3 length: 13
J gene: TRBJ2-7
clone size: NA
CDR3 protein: CASSRQGAYEQYF
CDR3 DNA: TGTGCCAGCAGCCGACAGGGTGCCTACGAGCAGTACTTC

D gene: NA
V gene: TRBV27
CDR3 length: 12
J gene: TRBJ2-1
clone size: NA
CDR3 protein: CASSLLDSEQFF
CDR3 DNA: TGTGCCAGCAGCCTCCTAGACAGTGAGCAGTTCTTC

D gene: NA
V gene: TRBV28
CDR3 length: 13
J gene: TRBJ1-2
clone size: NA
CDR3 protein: CASSLAGARGYTF
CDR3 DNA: TGTGCCAGCAGTTTAGCGGGGGCCCGGGGCTACACCTTC

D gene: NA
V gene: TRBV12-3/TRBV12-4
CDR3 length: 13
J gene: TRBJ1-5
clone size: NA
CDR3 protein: CASSLGGTQPQHF
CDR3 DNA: TGTGCCAGCAGTTTGGGGGGAACTCAGCCCCAGCATTTT

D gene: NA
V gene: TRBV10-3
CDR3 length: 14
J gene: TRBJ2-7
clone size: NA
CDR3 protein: CAISPTTGRYEQYF
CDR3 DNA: TGTGCCATCAGCCCTACGACAGGGAGGTACGAGCAGTACTTC

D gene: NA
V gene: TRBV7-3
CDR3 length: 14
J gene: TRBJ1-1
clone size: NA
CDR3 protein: CASSRNPGNTEAFF
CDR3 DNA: TGTGCCAGCAGCCGAAACCCAGGGAACACTGAAGCTTTCTTT

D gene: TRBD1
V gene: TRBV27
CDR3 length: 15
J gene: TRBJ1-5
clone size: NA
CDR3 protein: CASSTGVTGNQPQHF
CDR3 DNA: TGTGCCAGCAGCACAGGGGTTACGGGCAATCAGCCCCAGCATTTT

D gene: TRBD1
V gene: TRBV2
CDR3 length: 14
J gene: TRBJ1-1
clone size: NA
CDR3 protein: CASTSGQVNTEAFF
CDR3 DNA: TGTGCCAGCACTTCGGGACAGGTGAACACTGAAGCTTTCTTT

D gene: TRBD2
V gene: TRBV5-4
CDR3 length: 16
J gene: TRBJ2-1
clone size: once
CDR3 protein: CASSLALGLGTNEQFF
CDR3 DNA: TGTGCCAGCAGCTTGGCACTGGGACTAGGAACCAATGAGCAGTTCTTC

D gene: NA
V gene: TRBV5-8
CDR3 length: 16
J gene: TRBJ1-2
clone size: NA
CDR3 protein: CASSFTQGNVNYGYTF
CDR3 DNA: TGTGCCAGCAGCTTTACCCAGGGAAACGTCAACTATGGCTACACCTTC

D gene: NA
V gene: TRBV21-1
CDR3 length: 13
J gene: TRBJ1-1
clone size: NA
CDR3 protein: CARGGRANTEAFF
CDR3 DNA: TGTGCCAGGGGGGGACGGGCGAACACTGAAGCTTTCTTT

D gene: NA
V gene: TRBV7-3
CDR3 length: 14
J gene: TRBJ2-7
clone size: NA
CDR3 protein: CASSLGGAGYEQYF
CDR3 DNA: TGTGCCAGCAGCTTAGGAGGGGCCGGGTACGAGCAGTACTTC

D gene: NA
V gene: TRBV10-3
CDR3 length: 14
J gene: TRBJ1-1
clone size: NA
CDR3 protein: CAIKTWTANTEAFF
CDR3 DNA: TGTGCCATCAAAACTTGGACAGCGAACACTGAAGCTTTCTTT

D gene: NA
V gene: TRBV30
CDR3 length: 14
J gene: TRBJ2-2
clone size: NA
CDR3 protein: CAWSTPTDTGELFF
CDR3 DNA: TGTGCCTGGAGTACCCCCACAGATACCGGGGAGCTGTTTTTT

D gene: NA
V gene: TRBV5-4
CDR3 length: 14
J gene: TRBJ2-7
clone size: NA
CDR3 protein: CASSPRERSYEQYF
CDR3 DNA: TGTGCCAGCAGCCCCCGGGAAAGAAGCTACGAGCAGTACTTC

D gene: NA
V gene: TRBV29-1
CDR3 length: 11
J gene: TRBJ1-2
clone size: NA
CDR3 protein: CSVEWSGSHTF
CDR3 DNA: TGCAGCGTTGAATGGTCAGGGTCCCACACCTTC

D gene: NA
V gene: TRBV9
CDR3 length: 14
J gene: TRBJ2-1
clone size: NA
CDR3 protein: CASSVGGPGNEQFF
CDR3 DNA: TGTGCCAGCAGCGTAGGGGGGCCCGGGAATGAGCAGTTCTTC

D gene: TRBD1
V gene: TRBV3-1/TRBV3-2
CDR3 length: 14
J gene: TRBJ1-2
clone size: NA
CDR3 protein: CASSQGQGANGYTF
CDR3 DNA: TGTGCCAGCAGCCAAGGACAGGGGGCGAATGGCTACACCTTC

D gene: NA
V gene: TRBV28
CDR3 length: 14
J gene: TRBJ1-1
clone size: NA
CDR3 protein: CASRLSGRWTEAFF
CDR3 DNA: TGTGCCAGCAGACTATCAGGGAGGTGGACTGAAGCTTTCTTT

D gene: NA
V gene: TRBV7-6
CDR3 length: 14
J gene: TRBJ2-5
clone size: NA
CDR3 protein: CASSLEPGDETQYF
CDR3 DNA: TGTGCCAGCAGCTTAGAGCCAGGGGACGAGACCCAGTACTTC

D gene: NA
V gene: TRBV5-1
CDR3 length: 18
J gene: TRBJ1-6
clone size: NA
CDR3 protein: CASSLEWRVSSYNSPLHF
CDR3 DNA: TGCGCCAGCAGCTTGGAGTGGAGGGTTAGCTCCTATAATTCACCCCTCCACTTT

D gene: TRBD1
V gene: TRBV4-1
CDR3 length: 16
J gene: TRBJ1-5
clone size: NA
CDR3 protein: CASSPAGTGGNQPQHF
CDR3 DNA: TGCGCCAGCAGCCCCGCCGGGACAGGCGGCAATCAGCCCCAGCATTTT

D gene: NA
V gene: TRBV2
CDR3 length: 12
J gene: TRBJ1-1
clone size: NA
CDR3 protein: CASSAGYTEAFF
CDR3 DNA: TGTGCCAGCAGCGCAGGGTACACTGAAGCTTTCTTT

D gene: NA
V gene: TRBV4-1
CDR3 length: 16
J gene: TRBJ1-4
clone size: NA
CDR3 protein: CASSQDPRVVHEKLFF
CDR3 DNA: TGCGCCAGCAGCCAAGATCCCAGGGTGGTTCATGAAAAACTGTTTTTT

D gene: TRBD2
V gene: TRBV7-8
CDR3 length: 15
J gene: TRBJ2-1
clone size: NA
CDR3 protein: CASSLSVGGPREQFF
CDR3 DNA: TGTGCCAGCAGCTTATCTGTGGGAGGGCCGCGTGAGCAGTTCTTC

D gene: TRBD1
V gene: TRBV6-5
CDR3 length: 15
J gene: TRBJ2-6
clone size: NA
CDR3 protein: CASRTGTAGANVLTF
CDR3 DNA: TGTGCCAGCAGAACCGGGACAGCTGGGGCCAACGTCCTGACTTTC

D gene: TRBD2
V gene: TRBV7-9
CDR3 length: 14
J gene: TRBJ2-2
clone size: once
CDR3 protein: CASSLGLATGELFF
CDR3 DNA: TGTGCCAGCAGCTTAGGACTAGCGACCGGGGAGCTGTTTTTT

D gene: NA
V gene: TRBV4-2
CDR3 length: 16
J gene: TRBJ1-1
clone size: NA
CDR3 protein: CASSQDFSGPYTEAFF
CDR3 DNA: TGTGCCAGCAGCCAAGATTTCTCAGGGCCCTACACTGAAGCTTTCTTT

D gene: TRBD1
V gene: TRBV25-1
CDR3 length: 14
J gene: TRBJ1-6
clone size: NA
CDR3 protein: CASSLGTGGSPLHF
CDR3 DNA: TGTGCCAGCAGTTTGGGGACAGGGGGTTCACCCCTCCACTTT

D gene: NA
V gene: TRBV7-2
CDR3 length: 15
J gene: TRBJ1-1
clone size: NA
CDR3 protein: CASSLAYGLYTEAFF
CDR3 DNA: TGTGCCAGCAGCTTAGCGTATGGACTCTACACTGAAGCTTTCTTT

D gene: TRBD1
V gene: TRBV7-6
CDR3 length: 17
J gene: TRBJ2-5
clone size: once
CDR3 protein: CASSLRTWDRNKETQYF
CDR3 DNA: TGTGCCAGCAGCTTACGAACATGGGACAGGAACAAAGAGACCCAGTACTTC

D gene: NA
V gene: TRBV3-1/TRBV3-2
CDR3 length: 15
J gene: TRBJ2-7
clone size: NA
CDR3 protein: CASSQEGEQRYEQYF
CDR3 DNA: TGTGCCAGCAGCCAAGAAGGGGAACAGCGTTACGAGCAGTACTTC

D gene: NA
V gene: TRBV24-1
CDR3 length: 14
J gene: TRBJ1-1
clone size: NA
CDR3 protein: CATKSGELNTEAFF
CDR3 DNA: TGTGCCACTAAGAGCGGGGAATTGAACACTGAAGCTTTCTTT